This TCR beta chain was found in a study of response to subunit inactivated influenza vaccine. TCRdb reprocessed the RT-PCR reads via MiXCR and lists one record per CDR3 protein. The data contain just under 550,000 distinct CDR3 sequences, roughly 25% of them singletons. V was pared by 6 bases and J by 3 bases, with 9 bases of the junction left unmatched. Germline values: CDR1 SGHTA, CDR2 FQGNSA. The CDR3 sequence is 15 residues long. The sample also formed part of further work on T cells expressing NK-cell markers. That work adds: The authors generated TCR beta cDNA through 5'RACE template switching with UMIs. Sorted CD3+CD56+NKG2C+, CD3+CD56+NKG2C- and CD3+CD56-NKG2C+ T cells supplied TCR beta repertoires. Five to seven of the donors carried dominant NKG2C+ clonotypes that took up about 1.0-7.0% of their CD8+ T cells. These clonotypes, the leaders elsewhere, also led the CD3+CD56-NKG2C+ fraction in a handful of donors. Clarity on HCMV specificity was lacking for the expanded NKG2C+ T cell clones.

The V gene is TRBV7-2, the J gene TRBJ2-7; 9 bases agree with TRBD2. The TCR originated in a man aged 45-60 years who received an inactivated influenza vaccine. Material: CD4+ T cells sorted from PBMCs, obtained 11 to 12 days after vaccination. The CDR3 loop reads CASSPGGRAIYEQYF. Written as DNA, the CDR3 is TGTGCCAGCAGTCCTGGCGGGAGGGCCATCTACGAGCAGTACTTC.